The 5 T cell receptor beta chains below come from one sample, sequenced in a study of memory CD4+ T cells and cytomegalovirus serostatus. Measured with immunoSEQ multiplex PCR; TCRdb has only the in-frame clones, and not every one. The table lists tens of thousands of clones, 70% to 85% of them singletons. The sort gate was single viable CD3+CD4+CD8-CD45RO+ cells for memory CD4+ T cells. The sample consisted of memory CD4+ T cells from blood. Every receptor here comes from an adult in good health and CMV-seropositive.

The chain is built from TRBV7-2 and TRBJ1-4; tentatively, D is TRBD1 (6 bases). This CDR3 is built from 15 residues. V lost 5 bases, J lost 7 bases, and 17 bases lay in between. Per the germline V gene, CDR1 is SGHTA and CDR2 is FQGNSA. The CDR3 here is CASSQRGGRTEKLFF. CDR3 bases: TGTGCCAGCAGCCAGAGGGGGGGCAGGACTGAAAAACTGTTTTTT.

The chain recombines TRBV6-1 with TRBJ1-4, with D maybe TRBD1 (5 bases). V was cut by 2 bases and J by 4 bases, with 8 bases left in between. Per the germline V gene, CDR1 is MNHNS and CDR2 is SASEGT. The CDR3 is 14 residues long. DNA of the CDR3: TGTGCCAGCAGTGAAAGGGGTCTTAATGAAAAACTGTTTTTT. This sequence encodes CASSERGLNEKLFF.

To note about this clone: Other DNA variants within this sample encode the same CDR3. The chain is built from TRBV5-1 and TRBJ2-1; D remains unclear. The V and J ends lost 0 bases and 1 base respectively, with 8 bases between them. Germline V gene data show CDR1 as SGHRS and CDR2 as YFSETQ. This CDR3 spans 15 amino acids. In DNA form, the CDR3 reads TGCGCCAGCAGCTTGGCTGGCACATCCTACAATGAGCAGTTCTTC. As protein: CASSLAGTSYNEQFF.

The chain has TRBV5-1 and TRBJ2-3; D possibly corresponds to TRBD2 (6 bases). V was trimmed by 0 bases and J by 5 bases, leaving 10 bases between them. In germline, CDR1 is SGHRS, CDR2 YFSETQ. CDR3 length: 14 residues. The CDR3 nucleotides read TGCGCCAGCAGCTTGGTAGGAGGGAGAGATACGCAGTATTTT. Its translation: CASSLVGGRDTQYF. The full variable domain, with the rest looked up from reference TRBV5-1 and TRBJ2-3, is KAGVTQTPRYLIKTRGQQVTLSCSPISGHRSVSWYQQTPGQGLQFLFEYFSETQRNKGNFPGRFSGRQFSNSRSEMNVSTLELGDSALYLCASSLVGGRDTQYFGPGTRLTVL.

The chain has TRBV21-1 and TRBJ1-2. TRBV21-1 is shown as a pseudogene. The length of the CDR3 is 14 residues. The DNA for the CDR3 is TGTGCCAGCAGCAGGGAGGGGGTTAACTATGGCTACACCTTC. Its protein is CASSREGVNYGYTF.